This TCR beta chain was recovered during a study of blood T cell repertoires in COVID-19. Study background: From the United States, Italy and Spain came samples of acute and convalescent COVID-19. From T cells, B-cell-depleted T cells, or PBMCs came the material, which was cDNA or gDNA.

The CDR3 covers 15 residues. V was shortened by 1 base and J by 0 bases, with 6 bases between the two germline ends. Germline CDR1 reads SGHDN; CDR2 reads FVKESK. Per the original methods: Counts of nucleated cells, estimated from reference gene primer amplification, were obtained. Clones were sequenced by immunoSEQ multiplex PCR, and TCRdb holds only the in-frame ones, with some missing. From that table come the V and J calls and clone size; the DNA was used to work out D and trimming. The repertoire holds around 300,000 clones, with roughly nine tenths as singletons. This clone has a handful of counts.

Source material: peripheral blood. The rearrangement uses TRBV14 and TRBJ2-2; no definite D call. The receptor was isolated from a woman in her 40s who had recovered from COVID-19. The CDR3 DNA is TGTGCCAGCAGCCAAGTGGGCGCGAACACCGGGGAGCTGTTTTTT. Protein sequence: CASSQVGANTGELFF.